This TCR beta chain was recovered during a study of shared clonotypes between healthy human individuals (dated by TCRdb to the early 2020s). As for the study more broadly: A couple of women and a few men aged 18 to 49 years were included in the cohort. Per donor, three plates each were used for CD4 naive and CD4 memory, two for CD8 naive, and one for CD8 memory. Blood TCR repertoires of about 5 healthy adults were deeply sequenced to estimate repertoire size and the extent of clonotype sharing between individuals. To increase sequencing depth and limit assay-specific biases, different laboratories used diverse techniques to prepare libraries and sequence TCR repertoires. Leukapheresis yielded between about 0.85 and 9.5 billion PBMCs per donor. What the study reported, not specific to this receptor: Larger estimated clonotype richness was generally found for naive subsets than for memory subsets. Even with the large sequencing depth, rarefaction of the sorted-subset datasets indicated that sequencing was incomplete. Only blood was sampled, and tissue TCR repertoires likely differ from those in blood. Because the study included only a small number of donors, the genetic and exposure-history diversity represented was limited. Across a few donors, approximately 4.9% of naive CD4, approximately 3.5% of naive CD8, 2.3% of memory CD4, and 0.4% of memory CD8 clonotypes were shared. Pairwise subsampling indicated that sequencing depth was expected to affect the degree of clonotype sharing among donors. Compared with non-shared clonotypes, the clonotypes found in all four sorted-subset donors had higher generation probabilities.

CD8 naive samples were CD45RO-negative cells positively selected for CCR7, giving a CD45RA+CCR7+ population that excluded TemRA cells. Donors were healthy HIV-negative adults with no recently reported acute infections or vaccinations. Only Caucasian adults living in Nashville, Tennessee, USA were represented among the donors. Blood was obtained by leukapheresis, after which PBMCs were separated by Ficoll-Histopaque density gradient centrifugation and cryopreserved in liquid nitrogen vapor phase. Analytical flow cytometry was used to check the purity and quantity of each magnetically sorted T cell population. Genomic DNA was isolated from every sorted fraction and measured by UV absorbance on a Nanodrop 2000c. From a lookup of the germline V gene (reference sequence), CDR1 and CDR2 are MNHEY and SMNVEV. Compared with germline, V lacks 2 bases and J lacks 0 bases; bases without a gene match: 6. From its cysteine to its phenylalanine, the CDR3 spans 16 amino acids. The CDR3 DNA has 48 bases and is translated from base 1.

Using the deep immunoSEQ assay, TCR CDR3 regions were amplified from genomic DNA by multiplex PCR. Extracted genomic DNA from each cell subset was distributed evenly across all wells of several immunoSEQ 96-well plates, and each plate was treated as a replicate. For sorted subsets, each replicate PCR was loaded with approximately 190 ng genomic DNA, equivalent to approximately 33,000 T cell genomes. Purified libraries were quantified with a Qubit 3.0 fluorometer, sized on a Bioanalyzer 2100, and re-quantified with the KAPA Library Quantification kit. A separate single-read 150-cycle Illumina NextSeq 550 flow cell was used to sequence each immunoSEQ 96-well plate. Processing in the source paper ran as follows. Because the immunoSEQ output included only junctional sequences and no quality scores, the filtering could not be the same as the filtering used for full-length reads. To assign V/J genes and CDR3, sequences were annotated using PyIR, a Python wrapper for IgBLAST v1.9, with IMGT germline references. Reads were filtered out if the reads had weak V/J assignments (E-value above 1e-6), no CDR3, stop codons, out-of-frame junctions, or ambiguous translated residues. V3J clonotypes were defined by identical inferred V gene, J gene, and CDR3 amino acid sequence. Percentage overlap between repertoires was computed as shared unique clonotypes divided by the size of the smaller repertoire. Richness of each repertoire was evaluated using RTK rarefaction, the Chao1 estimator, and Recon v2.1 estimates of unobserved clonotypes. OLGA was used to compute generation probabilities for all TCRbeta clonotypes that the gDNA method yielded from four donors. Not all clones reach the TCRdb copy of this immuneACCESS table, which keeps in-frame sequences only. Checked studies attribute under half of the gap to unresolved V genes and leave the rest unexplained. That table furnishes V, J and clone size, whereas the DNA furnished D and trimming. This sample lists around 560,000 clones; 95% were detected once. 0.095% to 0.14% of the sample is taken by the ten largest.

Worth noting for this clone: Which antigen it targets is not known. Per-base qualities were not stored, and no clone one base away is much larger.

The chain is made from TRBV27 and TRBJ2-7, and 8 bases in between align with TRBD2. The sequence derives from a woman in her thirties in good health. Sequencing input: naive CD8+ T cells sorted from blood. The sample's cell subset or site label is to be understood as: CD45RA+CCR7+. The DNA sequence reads TGTGCCAGCAGTTTAGGTCGGCTAGCGGGCTCCTACGAGCAGTACTTC. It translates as CASSLGRLAGSYEQYF.